The text below deals with one TCR beta chain. This entry is derived from a study of blood T cell repertoires in COVID-19. Assay: immunoSEQ multiplex PCR; the TCRdb copy retains only in-frame clones and omits some. This sample has fewer than 150,000 clones; roughly 85% occur once, and the top ten carry just under 3%. V trimming: 4 bases; J trimming: 2 bases; junction bases outside the gene matches: 5. Germline values: CDR1 SGHRS, CDR2 YFSETQ. This CDR3 has 15 residues. This rearrangement joins TRBV5-1 to TRBJ2-3; 9 nucleotides line up with TRBD1. This receptor was identified in a man aged 45 to 65 with acute or convalescent COVID-19. The sequenced sample consisted of peripheral blood. The CDR3, as DNA: TGCGCCAGCAGCACACAGGGGGCCTCCACAGATACGCAGTATTTT. Encoded protein: CASSTQGASTDTQYF.